Listed below are T cell receptor beta chains from one sample, sequenced in a study of T cell responses to AZD1222 COVID-19 vaccine. Produced via immunoSEQ multiplex PCR; TCRdb's table is partial and in-frame only. This sample has 64,000 or so clones; about 83% occur once, and the top ten carry roughly 7.3%. The source was peripheral blood, collected on day 0 of AZD1222 vaccination. Receptor source: an adult in good health. CDR3s include the opening cysteine and the closing phenylalanine or tryptophan. The D gene is left open where the match is weak. Rows may omit the clone size; those that give it use once, few, many or a size class.

j_call cdr3_length v_call d_call clone_size cdr3_nt cdr3_aa
TRBJ2-1 15 TRBV7-9 NA NA TGTGCCAGCAGCTTAAAAGCGGGCTTCAACAATGAGCAGTTCTTC CASSLKAGFNNEQFF
TRBJ2-3 14 TRBV10-3 TRBD2 NA TGTGCCATCGGCAGAGGTGCGGGGGGATATACGCAGTATTTT CAIGRGAGGYTQYF
TRBJ1-6 21 TRBV18 NA NA TGTGCCAGCTCACCCCGGCCGGACCTCGACCAGGGAGGGCTCGGGAATTCACCCCTCCACTTT CASSPRPDLDQGGLGNSPLHF
TRBJ2-2 15 TRBV2 NA NA TGTGCCAGCAGAGAGGGACGGACGAACACCGGGGAGCTGTTTTTT CASREGRTNTGELFF
TRBJ2-7 14 TRBV6-5 NA NA TGTGCCAGCAGTAATGACAGGGACTACTACGAGCAGTACTTC CASSNDRDYYEQYF
TRBJ2-7 13 TRBV28 NA once TGTGCCAGCAGTTTGAGGGGGTTCCACGAGCAGTACTTC CASSLRGFHEQYF
TRBJ1-6 12 TRBV4-1 NA NA TGCGCCAGCAGCCAAGATGTATCACCCCTCCACTTT CASSQDVSPLHF
TRBJ2-1 12 TRBV19 NA NA TGTGCCAGTAGTATGCGGTACAATGAGCAGTTCTTC CASSMRYNEQFF
TRBJ1-5 11 TRBV12-3/TRBV12-4 NA NA TGTGCCAGCGCGGTGGGTCAGCCCCAGCATTTT CASAVGQPQHF
TRBJ2-2 15 TRBV5-5 TRBD1 NA TGTGCCAGCAGCCGGGACAGGGGGGACACCGGGGAGCTGTTTTTT CASSRDRGDTGELFF
TRBJ1-1 12 TRBV4-2 NA NA TGTGCCAGCAGCCAGGCGAACACTGAAGCTTTCTTT CASSQANTEAFF
TRBJ2-7 13 TRBV28 NA NA TGTGCCAGCAAGGAGGGGGGCGCGTACGAGCAGTACTTC CASKEGGAYEQYF
TRBJ1-5 18 TRBV5-6 TRBD1 NA TGTGCCAGCAGTCTGACAGGGTTTGGTTTAGGGCTCAATCAGCCCCAGCATTTT CASSLTGFGLGLNQPQHF
TRBJ2-7 13 TRBV29-1 NA NA TGCAGCGTTGGAGGGGAAGGTTCCTACGAGCAGTACTTC CSVGGEGSYEQYF
TRBJ2-3 13 TRBV5-8 NA NA TGTGCCAGCAGCTTGGGTCCAGGTGATACGCAGTATTTT CASSLGPGDTQYF
TRBJ2-2 14 TRBV25-1 TRBD1 NA TGTGCCAGCAGACGGACAGGGAACACCGGGGAGCTGTTTTTT CASRRTGNTGELFF
TRBJ2-7 14 TRBV9 TRBD2 NA TGTGCCAGCAGCGTAGGACTAGCCGCCCACGAGCAGTACTTC CASSVGLAAHEQYF
TRBJ1-2 14 TRBV5-4 NA NA TGTGCCAGCAGAAGCCTACAGTCGAACTATGGCTACACCTTC CASRSLQSNYGYTF